This record concerns one TCR beta chain sequence. Germline values: CDR1 GTSNPN, CDR2 SVGIG (reference sequence). The CDR3 has 14 residues. Trimming took 0 bases from V and 9 from J, leaving 17 bases between them. This entry is derived from a study of blood T cell repertoires in COVID-19. As for the study in general: Sample material is recorded as cDNA or gDNA derived from T cells, B-cell-depleted T cells, or PBMCs.

Source study methods: Scientists estimated how many nucleated cells there were by amplifying reference gene primers. TCRdb keeps only in-frame clones here, not all; method: immunoSEQ multiplex PCR. From that table come the V and J calls and clone size; the DNA was used to work out D and trimming. The table records around 45,000 clones, roughly 80% of them present only once. Sequencing was carried out using peripheral blood. This chain uses TRBV30 with TRBJ1-1, with a tentative D call TRBD1 (6 bases). The sequence derives from a woman older than 75 with acute or convalescent COVID-19. The CDR3 spells CAWSVGQGRGKAFF. The CDR3, as DNA: TGTGCCTGGAGTGTCGGGCAGGGGAGGGGGAAAGCTTTCTTT.